These 18 T cell receptor beta chains were sequenced from one sample in a study of Ad26.COV2.S vaccination and SARS-CoV-2 variants. Treatment indicated: around 19 received Ad26.COV2.S at low or high dose, single or two shots; about 5 received placebo; per-sample allocation not given. The samples were gathered on day 63 after the first injection of vaccine or placebo. Clones were read by immunoSEQ multiplex PCR, and TCRdb kept only the in-frame ones, dropping some. This repertoire shows approximately 300,000 clones, 70% to 90% found once; its top ten account for around 1.9%. Specimen: peripheral blood, collected in a trial of Ad26.COV2.S vaccine versus placebo. The receptor source for this set is a person between 18 and 59 years old who received the Ad26.COV2.S COVID-19 vaccine or a placebo.

V usage is TRBV6-5 and J usage is TRBJ1-1; D is unclear. Looked up from germline, CDR1 is MNHEY and CDR2 is SVGAGI. The CDR3 runs 11 residues. V was clipped by 2 bases and J by 9 bases, with 7 bases between them. CDR3 amino acids: CASSYRGQAFF. In DNA, the CDR3 is TGTGCCAGCAGTTACCGGGGTCAAGCTTTCTTT.

This clone was seen a single time. This chain links TRBV20-1 with TRBJ1-2, with D hard to call. V was shortened by 3 bases and J by 3 bases, with 5 bases between the two germline ends. The CDR3 is 11 residues long. Germline V gene sequence: CDR1 DFQATT, CDR2 SNEGSKA (reference sequence). Written as DNA, the CDR3 is TGCAGTGCTAGCTCATACTATGGCTACACCTTC. It codes for CSASSYYGYTF.

J is TRBJ2-7 and V is TRBV6-5; the D gene is possibly TRBD2 (6 bases). Per the germline V gene, CDR1 is MNHEY and CDR2 is SVGAGI. With 3 bases removed from V and 6 bases from J, the gap between germline ends came to 18 bases. The CDR3 spans 15 residues. The CDR3 nucleotides are TGTGCCAGCAGTTATGGGGGGTGGGGGAGCTCCGAGCAGTACTTC. As protein: CASSYGGWGSSEQYF.

V and J are TRBV5-1 and TRBJ1-1, with D possibly matching TRBD1 (5 bases). CDR3 length equals 14 residues. Germline CDR1 reads SGHRS; CDR2 reads YFSETQ. V gave up 0 bases and J gave up 6 bases, with 12 bases separating them. DNA of the CDR3: TGCGCCAGCAGCTTGGTGGTTTTGGGGGCTGAAGCTTTCTTT. This sequence encodes CASSLVVLGAEAFF.

This sequence joins TRBV7-2 and TRBJ1-2, with 8 bases that match TRBD1. Germline V CDR1 and CDR2: SGHTA, FQGNSA. Trimming took 5 bases from V and 6 from J; bases not matched to a gene: 8. This CDR3 is built from 14 residues. The CDR3: CASSLMGQANGYTF. CDR3 coding DNA: TGTGCCAGCAGCCTTATGGGACAGGCTAATGGCTACACCTTC.

V usage is TRBV3-1 (or the pseudogene TRBV3-2) and J usage is TRBJ2-2; D may be TRBD1 (6 bases). This CDR3 is 18 amino acids long. Germline V CDR1 and CDR2: LGHDT, YNNKEL (reference sequence). V shed 0 bases and J shed 3 bases, with 17 bases lying between them. CDR3 amino acids: CASSQDLGQGRDTGELFF. In nucleotides, the CDR3 is TGTGCCAGCAGCCAAGATCTAGGGCAGGGGCGGGACACCGGGGAGCTGTTTTTT.

In nucleotides, the CDR3 is TGTGCCAGTAGTTCTCCAGGTTACCTCTACGAGCAGTACTTC. Amino acid sequence: CASSSPGYLYEQYF. V is TRBV19 and J is TRBJ2-7, with D hard to call. The CDR3 is made up of 14 amino acids. Germline-derived CDR1 and CDR2 are LNHDA and SQIVND (reference sequence). With 5 bases removed from V and 3 bases from J, the gap between germline ends came to 14 bases.

The chain combines TRBV6-2 or TRBV6-3 with TRBJ2-1, with 7 bases matching TRBD1. The germline gives CDR1 MNHEY, CDR2 SVGEGT. CDR3 length: 14 amino acids. The V and J ends lost 6 bases and 7 bases, in that order; junction bases with no gene match: 9. CDR3 protein: CASSDRQGKNEQFF. The DNA for the CDR3 is TGTGCCAGCAGCGATAGACAGGGCAAAAATGAGCAGTTCTTC.

J is TRBJ2-3 and V is TRBV5-4; D might be TRBD1 or TRBD2, each matching 5 bases. Germline CDR1 is SGHNT and CDR2 is YYREEE (reference sequence). V lost 2 bases to trimming and J lost 11 bases, with 18 bases between them. CDR3 length equals 14 residues. CDR3 in amino acids: CASSFPGTRSGQYF. The CDR3 nucleotides are TGTGCCAGCAGCTTCCCCGGGACCCGGTCAGGGCAGTATTTT.

The V gene is TRBV27, the J gene TRBJ2-3; 8 bases map to TRBD2. This CDR3 is 15 amino acids long. The V and J ends lost 5 bases and 7 bases, in that order; junction bases with no gene match: 11. Germline V gene sequence: CDR1 MNHEY, CDR2 SMNVEV (reference sequence). CDR3 in DNA: TGTGCCAGCAGTCGCTTCTCCGGGGGGGGGAATACGCAGTATTTT. Protein sequence: CASSRFSGGGNTQYF.

The rearrangement links TRBV19 to TRBJ1-3; possibly TRBD1 for D (6 bases). V was trimmed by 5 bases and J by 0 bases, leaving 14 bases between them. This CDR3 is built from 16 residues. Germline CDR1 LNHDA, CDR2 SQIVND (reference sequence). CDR3 DNA: TGTGCCAGTAGTCCCAGAACAGGGTACTCTGGAAACACCATATATTTT. It translates to CASSPRTGYSGNTIYF. The variable domain in full, with the rest retrieved from reference TRBV19 and TRBJ1-3, is DGGITQSPKYLFRKEGQNVTLSCEQNLNHDAMYWYRQDPGQGLRLIYYSQIVNDFQKGDIAEGYSVSREKKESFPLTVTSAQKNPTAFYLCASSPRTGYSGNTIYFGEGSWLTVV.

This sequence joins TRBV7-9 and TRBJ2-7, with D hard to call. V was shortened by 5 bases and J by 3 bases, with 14 bases between the two germline ends. The germline gives CDR1 SEHNR, CDR2 FQNEAQ (reference sequence). The length of the CDR3 is 14 residues. DNA of the CDR3: TGTGCCAGCAGCCCGAACGGGCGAAACTACGAGCAGTACTTC. Protein: CASSPNGRNYEQYF. The variable domain in full, with the rest retrieved from reference TRBV7-9 and TRBJ2-7, is DTGVSQNPRHKITKRGQNVTFRCDPISEHNRLYWYRQTLGQGPEFLTYFQNEAQLEKSRLLSDRFSAERPKGSFSTLEIQRTEQGDSAMYLCASSPNGRNYEQYFGPGTRLTVT.

This clone appeared once. The V gene is TRBV6-2 or TRBV6-3, the J gene TRBJ2-4, with D unresolved. This CDR3 is built from 13 residues. V was trimmed by 5 bases and J by 0 bases, leaving 5 bases between them. Looked up from germline, CDR1 is MNHEY and CDR2 is SVGEGT. For the CDR3, the DNA is TGTGCCAGCAGTACGGTAGCCAAAAACATTCAGTACTTC. Its protein product is CASSTVAKNIQYF.

The chain couples TRBV6-5 to TRBJ2-7, with 7 bases fitting TRBD1. V dropped 6 bases and J dropped 1; count of bases not matched to a gene: 9. The CDR3 runs to 15 residues. Germline assignment: CDR1 MNHEY and CDR2 SVGAGI. The chain's CDR3 is CASRHGTVGSYEQYF. CDR3 nucleotides: TGTGCCAGCAGACATGGGACAGTGGGATCCTACGAGCAGTACTTC.

The rearrangement links TRBV7-2 to TRBJ1-2, with 10 bases that match TRBD1. The J segment lost 8 bases and the V segment lost 4 bases, leaving 13 bases of the junction unmatched. The CDR3 contains 16 residues. Germline V CDR1 and CDR2: SGHTA, FQGNSA. CDR3 nucleotides: TGTGCCAGCAGCTACCGGGACAGGGGTCCCGTGGCGGGCTACACCTTC. This gives the protein CASSYRDRGPVAGYTF.

V is TRBV30 and J is TRBJ1-5; no firm D call. V was shortened by 0 bases and J by 4 bases, with 7 bases between the two germline ends. The V gene's germline CDR1 is GTSNPN and CDR2 SVGIG (reference sequence). This CDR3 has 13 residues. This CDR3 is CAWSVVRNQPQHF. CDR3 DNA sequence: TGTGCCTGGAGTGTAGTCAGAAATCAGCCCCAGCATTTT.

This clone occurred a few times. This rearrangement joins TRBV5-6 to TRBJ1-5; 8 positions match TRBD1. The CDR3 sequence is 15 residues long. Germline V lookup: CDR1 SGHDT, CDR2 YYEEEE. The trim removed 0 bases at V and 5 bases at J, leaving 4 bases unmatched. The CDR3 sequence: CASSLGQGTHQPQHF. CDR3 DNA: TGTGCCAGCAGCTTGGGACAGGGGACCCATCAGCCCCAGCATTTT.

The rearrangement links TRBV20-1 to TRBJ2-5; 10 positions match TRBD1. Germline-derived CDR1 and CDR2 are DFQATT and SNEGSKA (reference sequence). The CDR3 covers 11 residues. V gave up 8 bases and J gave up 4 bases; unmatched junction bases: 1. The CDR3 DNA follows: TGCAGTTGGACAGGGGGAGAGACCCAGTACTTC. Translation: CSWTGGETQYF.